What follows describes a single T cell receptor beta chain. This receptor's antigen is unknown. Read sequence stops 3 residues before the CDR3 end, and the germline J gene provides the missing end. Via the germline V gene, CDR1 is KGHSH and CDR2 LQKENI. The CDR3 starts with the cysteine, ends with the phenylalanine, and has 14 residues. The DNA covers only part of the CDR3, 33 bases in frame from base 1. The data stem from a study of T cells in women clearing cervical HPV infection (dated 2018 in TCRdb). With respect to the entire study: The cases were about two dozen women with histologically confirmed HPV16-related CIN3 or worse, and 2 of those women had invasive cancers. An exploratory proof-of-principle case-control study, nested within the Guanacaste HPV Natural History Study in Costa Rica, was conducted to compare TCR repertoires across cervical HPV16 outcomes. Blood from cases was collected at the visit at which the lesion was first identified, whereas blood from controls was collected once infection was no longer detected. Median age was approximately 30 years in cases versus roughly 37 in controls, and baseline characteristics did not differ significantly. Because only a few women had HLA typing data, the possibility that HLA type acted as a confounder could not be ruled out. In the parent cohort, around 10,000 women aged 18 or older were enrolled in Guanacaste, Costa Rica, during about 1993 to 1994 and were followed for more than 6 years. Five blinded duplicates per group were added as quality controls, so that 60 or so samples were obtained: 50 or so participants and 10 replicates. The controls were over 20 women whose single incident HPV16 infection cleared within 12 months with no development of precancer or cancer. Among cases, blood sampling occurred a median of 149 days after lesion detection, with an interquartile range of 90 to 200 days. Cases and controls were matched on age within five years and on year of sample collection.

Every participant had a single incident cervical HPV16 infection, and women with prevalent HPV16 infections were excluded. Cervical HPV DNA was detected by MY09/MY11 PCR and genotyped by dot-blot hybridization. Fifteen mL of heparinized blood were centrifuged, and the buffy coat was aliquoted, frozen at -30°C, then stored at -80°C. QIAGEN kits were used to extract genomic DNA from buffy coat specimens. TCR beta CDR3 regions were amplified by multiplex PCR from an average of approximately 1,200 ng genomic DNA per sample using the immunoSEQ assay. The assay corrected primer bias using a complete synthetic TCR repertoire to establish an amplification baseline. The amplicons were sequenced on the Illumina platform. The original methods were these. Sequences were error-corrected by clustering with frequency ratios and a modified nearest-neighbor algorithm and were then analyzed in the immunoSEQ Analyzer with IMGT gene definitions. At each rarefaction depth, TCR richness and evenness were averaged across 20 rarefaction repeats, and samples with fewer sequences than that depth were excluded. Wilcoxon rank sum tests with FDR correction were used to compare V, D and J gene relative abundances between the groups. An intraclass correlation of about 96% for TCR richness and an average of around 76% across 66 gene segments were obtained from the blinded duplicates. The table comes from immuneACCESS by way of TCRdb, which keeps in-frame sequences with V and J called. Part of the clones is missing from these tables; in studies checked, under half for an unresolved V gene and the rest for unknown reasons. Clone size and V and J calls were adopted from that table, with D and trimming inferred from the DNA. The sample table on file contains about 31,000 clones. Together, the top ten hold 8.4% of the sample.

The paper's findings and limits, for the study overall: TCR repertoire richness was significantly higher in CIN3+ cases than in controls across sequencing depths, while evenness did not differ. Because T-cell numbers per sample were unknown, differences in richness could reflect varying T-cell content rather than repertoire biology. The cross-sectional design could not show whether associations preceded infection or resulted from it; effector/memory subsets and HPV-specific T cells were not isolated. Lower TRBV6-7 relative abundance was observed in cases than in controls (around 0.1% versus 0.15%; Bonferroni P = 0.0008). Random forest classifiers that combined richness and V gene abundances separated cases from controls with an estimated AUC of around 0.8.

The TCR comes from a woman between 18 and 70 years old with a cervical HPV16 infection that either progressed to CIN3+ or cleared (not recorded which). The sample was blood buffy coat. This chain is built from TRBV18 and TRBJ2-3, with an unclear D gene assignment. The CDR3 sequence is CASSPRGNQETQYF. Incomplete CDR3 DNA: TGTGCCAGCTCACCACGCGGAAACCAAGAGACG.